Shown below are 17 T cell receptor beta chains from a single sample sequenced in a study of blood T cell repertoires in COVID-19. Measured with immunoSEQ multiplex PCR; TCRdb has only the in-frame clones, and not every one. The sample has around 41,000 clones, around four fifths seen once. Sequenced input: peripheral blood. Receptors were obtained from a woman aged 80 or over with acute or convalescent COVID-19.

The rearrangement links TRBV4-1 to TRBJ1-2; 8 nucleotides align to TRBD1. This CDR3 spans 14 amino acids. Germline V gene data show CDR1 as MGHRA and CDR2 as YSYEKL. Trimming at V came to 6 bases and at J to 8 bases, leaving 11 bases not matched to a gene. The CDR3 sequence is CASSPGQGLEGYTF. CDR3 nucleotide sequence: TGCGCCAGCAGTCCTGGACAGGGATTAGAGGGCTACACCTTC.

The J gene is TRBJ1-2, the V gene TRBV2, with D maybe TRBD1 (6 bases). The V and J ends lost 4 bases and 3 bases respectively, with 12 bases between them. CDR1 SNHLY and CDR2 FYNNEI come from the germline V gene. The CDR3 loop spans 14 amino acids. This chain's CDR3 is CASSVSPGDYGYTF. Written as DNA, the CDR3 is TGTGCCAGCAGTGTCTCCCCAGGGGACTATGGCTACACCTTC.

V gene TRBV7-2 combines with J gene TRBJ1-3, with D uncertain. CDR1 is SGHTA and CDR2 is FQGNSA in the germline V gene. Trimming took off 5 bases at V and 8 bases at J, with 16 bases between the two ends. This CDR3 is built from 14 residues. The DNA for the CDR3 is TGTGCCAGCAGCGAAGCAGGAGACGGGGACACCATATATTTT. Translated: CASSEAGDGDTIYF.

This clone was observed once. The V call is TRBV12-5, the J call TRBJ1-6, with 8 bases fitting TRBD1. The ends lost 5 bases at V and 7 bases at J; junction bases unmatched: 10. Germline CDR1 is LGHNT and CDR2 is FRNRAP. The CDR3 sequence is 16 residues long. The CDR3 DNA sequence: TGTGCTAGTGGTGCCGGACAGGGCCTGAGGAATTCACCCCTCCACTTT. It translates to CASGAGQGLRNSPLHF.

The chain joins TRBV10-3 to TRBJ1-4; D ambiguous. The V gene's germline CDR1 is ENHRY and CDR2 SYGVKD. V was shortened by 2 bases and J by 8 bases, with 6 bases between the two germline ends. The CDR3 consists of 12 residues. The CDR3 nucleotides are TGTGCCATCAGTGAGGGGGAGGAAAAACTGTTTTTT. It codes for CAISEGEEKLFF.

The CDR3 nucleotides are TGTGCCAGCTCACCGCCCCTCAGGGGGTCTGGAAACACCATATATTTT. Protein: CASSPPLRGSGNTIYF. This rearrangement joins TRBV18 to TRBJ1-3; 7 bases are a match to TRBD1. Germline CDR1 KGHSH, CDR2 LQKENI. CDR3 length: 16 amino acids. The V and J ends lost 3 bases and 1 base, in that order; junction bases with no gene match: 6. Drawing the rest from reference TRBV18 and TRBJ1-3, the complete variable domain is NAGVMQNPRHLVRRRGQEARLRCSPMKGHSHVYWYRQLPEEGLKFMVYLQKENIIDESGMPKERFSAEFPKEGPSILRIQQVVRGDSAAYFCASSPPLRGSGNTIYFGEGSWLTVV.

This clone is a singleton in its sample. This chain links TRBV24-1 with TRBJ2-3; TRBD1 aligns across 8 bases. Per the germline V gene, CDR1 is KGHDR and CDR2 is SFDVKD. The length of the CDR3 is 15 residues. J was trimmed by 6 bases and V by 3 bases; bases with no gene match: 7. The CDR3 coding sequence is TGTGCCACCAGTGATGCCACAGGGGGGCGCGATACGCAGTATTTT. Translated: CATSDATGGRDTQYF.

The CDR3 is CASSVAGGGDTGELFF. CDR3 coding DNA: TGTGCCAGCAGCGTAGCGGGTGGGGGGGACACCGGGGAGCTGTTTTTT. The genes are TRBV9 and TRBJ2-2; TRBD2 matches at 7 bases. The germline gives CDR1 SGDLS, CDR2 YYNGEE. There are 16 residues in the CDR3. The V segment lost 0 bases and the J segment 3 bases; nucleotides outside the gene matches: 5.

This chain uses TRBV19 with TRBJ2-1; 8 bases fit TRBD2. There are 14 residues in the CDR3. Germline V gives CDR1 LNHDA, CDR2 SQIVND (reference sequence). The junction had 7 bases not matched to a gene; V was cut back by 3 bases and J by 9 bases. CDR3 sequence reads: CASSMGTSLREQFF. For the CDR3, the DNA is TGTGCCAGTAGTATGGGGACTAGTTTGCGTGAGCAGTTCTTC.

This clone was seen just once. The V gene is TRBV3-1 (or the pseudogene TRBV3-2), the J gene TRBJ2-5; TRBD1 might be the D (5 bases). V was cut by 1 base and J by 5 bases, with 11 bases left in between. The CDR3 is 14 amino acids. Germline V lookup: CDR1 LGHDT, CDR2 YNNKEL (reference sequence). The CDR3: CASSQVRAVETQYF. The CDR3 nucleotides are TGTGCCAGCAGCCAAGTCAGGGCAGTGGAGACCCAGTACTTC.

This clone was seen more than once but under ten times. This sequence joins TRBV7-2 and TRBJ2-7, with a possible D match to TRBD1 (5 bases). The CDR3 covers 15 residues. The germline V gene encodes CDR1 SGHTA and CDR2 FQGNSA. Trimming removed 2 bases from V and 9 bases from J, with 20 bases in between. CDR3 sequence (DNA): TGTGCCAGCAGCTTAAGTCCGGACACAAACCGCTGGCAGTACTTC. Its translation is CASSLSPDTNRWQYF. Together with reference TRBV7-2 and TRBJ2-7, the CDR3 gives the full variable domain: GAGVSQSPSNKVTEKGKDVELRCDPISGHTALYWYRQSLGQGLEFLIYFQGNSAPDKSGLPSDRFSAERTGGSVSTLTIQRTQQEDSAVYLCASSLSPDTNRWQYFGPGTRLTVT.

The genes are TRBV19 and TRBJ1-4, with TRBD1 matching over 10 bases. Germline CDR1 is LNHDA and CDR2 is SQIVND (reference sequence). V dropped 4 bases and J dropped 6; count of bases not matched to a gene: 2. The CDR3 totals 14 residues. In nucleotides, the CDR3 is TGTGCCAGTAGTACCGGGACAGGGGATGAAAAACTGTTTTTT. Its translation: CASSTGTGDEKLFF. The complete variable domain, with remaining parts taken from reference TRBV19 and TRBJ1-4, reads DGGITQSPKYLFRKEGQNVTLSCEQNLNHDAMYWYRQDPGQGLRLIYYSQIVNDFQKGDIAEGYSVSREKKESFPLTVTSAQKNPTAFYLCASSTGTGDEKLFFGSGTQLSVL.

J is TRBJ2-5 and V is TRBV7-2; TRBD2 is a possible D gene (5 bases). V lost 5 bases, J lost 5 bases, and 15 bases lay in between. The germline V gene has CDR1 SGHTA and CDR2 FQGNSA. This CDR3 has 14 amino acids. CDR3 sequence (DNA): TGTGCCAGCAGCCTAAGACCGGGGTGGGAGACCCAGTACTTC. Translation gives CASSLRPGWETQYF. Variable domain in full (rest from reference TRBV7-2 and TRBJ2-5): GAGVSQSPSNKVTEKGKDVELRCDPISGHTALYWYRQSLGQGLEFLIYFQGNSAPDKSGLPSDRFSAERTGGSVSTLTIQRTQQEDSAVYLCASSLRPGWETQYFGPGTRLLVL.

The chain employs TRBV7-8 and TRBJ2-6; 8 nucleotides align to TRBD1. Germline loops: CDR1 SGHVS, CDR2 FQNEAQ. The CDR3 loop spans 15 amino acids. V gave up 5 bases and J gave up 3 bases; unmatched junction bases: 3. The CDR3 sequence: CASSPGGGGANVLTF. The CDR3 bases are TGTGCCAGCAGCCCAGGGGGCGGTGGGGCCAACGTCCTGACTTTC.

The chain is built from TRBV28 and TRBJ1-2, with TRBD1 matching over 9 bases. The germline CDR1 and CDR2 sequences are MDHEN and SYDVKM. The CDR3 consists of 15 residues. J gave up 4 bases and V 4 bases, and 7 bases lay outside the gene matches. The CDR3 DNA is TGTGCCAGCAGTTCTTCCGGGACAGGGCTCTATGGCTACACCTTC. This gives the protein CASSSSGTGLYGYTF.

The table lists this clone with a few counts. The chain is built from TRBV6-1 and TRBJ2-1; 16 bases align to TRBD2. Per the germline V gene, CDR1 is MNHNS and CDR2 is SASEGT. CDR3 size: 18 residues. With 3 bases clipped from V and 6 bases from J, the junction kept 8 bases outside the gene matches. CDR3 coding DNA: TGTGCCAGCAGTGAGGGACTAGCGGGGGGGCTGAGGATCAATGAGCAGTTCTTC. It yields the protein CASSEGLAGGLRINEQFF.

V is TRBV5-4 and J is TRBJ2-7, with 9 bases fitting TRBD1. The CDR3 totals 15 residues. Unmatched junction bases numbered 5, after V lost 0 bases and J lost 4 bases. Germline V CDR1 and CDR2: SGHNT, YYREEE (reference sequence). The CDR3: CASSLEQGALYEQYF. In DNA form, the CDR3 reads TGTGCCAGCAGCTTGGAACAGGGGGCGTTATACGAGCAGTACTTC.